This is a list of T cell receptor beta chains from one sample in a study of OX40 agonist ivuxolimab in advanced cancers. This table comes from immunoSEQ multiplex PCR, and its TCRdb copy is limited to in-frame clones, with some not included. Among tens of thousands of clones listed, roughly 80% were seen once. The material sequenced was CD4+ or CD8+ T cells sorted from blood, taken in a trial of the OX40 agonist ivuxolimab. These receptors were taken from an adult with an advanced solid tumor such as melanoma, head and neck, liver or kidney cancer. CDR3s include the opening cysteine and the closing phenylalanine or tryptophan. D genes are given only for firm matches.

v_call: TRBV5-5; d_call: NA; cdr3_length: 14; cdr3_aa: CASSLGPWGNTIYF
v_call: TRBV5-1; d_call: NA; cdr3_length: 13; cdr3_aa: CASSFPGSNEQYF
v_call: TRBV6-1; d_call: TRBD1; cdr3_length: 14; cdr3_aa: CASSQSGTDYEQYF
v_call: TRBV28; d_call: TRBD1; cdr3_length: 15; cdr3_aa: CASSLYTGGWNEQFF
v_call: TRBV5-6; d_call: TRBD2; cdr3_length: 15; cdr3_aa: CASSPLAGSYNEQFF
v_call: TRBV6-6; d_call: NA; cdr3_length: 14; cdr3_aa: CASSYSEADTEAFF
v_call: TRBV2; d_call: NA; cdr3_length: 14; cdr3_aa: CASSDLGPSYGYTF
v_call: TRBV7-8; d_call: NA; cdr3_length: 16; cdr3_aa: CASSLGSGGASTEAFF
v_call: TRBV5-1; d_call: NA; cdr3_length: 12; cdr3_aa: CASSINSYEQYF
v_call: TRBV30; d_call: NA; cdr3_length: 11; cdr3_aa: CAWMRGVGYTF
v_call: TRBV10-3; d_call: NA; cdr3_length: 20; cdr3_aa: CAIRITHLTPGPSGANVLTF
v_call: TRBV7-6; d_call: NA; cdr3_length: 14; cdr3_aa: CASSPPLAADTQYF
v_call: TRBV11-1; d_call: NA; cdr3_length: 16; cdr3_aa: CASSLKGGGKAYEQYF
v_call: TRBV29-1; d_call: TRBD1; cdr3_length: 13; cdr3_aa: CSVDQGGGQPQHF
v_call: TRBV7-3; d_call: NA; cdr3_length: 13; cdr3_aa: CASSHPGGTEAFF
v_call: TRBV18; d_call: TRBD1; cdr3_length: 15; cdr3_aa: CASSPGTENTGELFF
v_call: TRBV11-3; d_call: TRBD2; cdr3_length: 16; cdr3_aa: CASSLDGLAGGETQYF
v_call: TRBV28; d_call: NA; cdr3_length: 17; cdr3_aa: CASSFYSFQSSNQPQHF
v_call: TRBV4-1; d_call: NA; cdr3_length: 16; cdr3_aa: CASSQQTGGTNEKLFF
v_call: TRBV9; d_call: NA; cdr3_length: 15; cdr3_aa: CASSVAPRLNGELFF
v_call: TRBV30; d_call: NA; cdr3_length: 15; cdr3_aa: CAWRVGSSPAETQYF
v_call: TRBV19; d_call: NA; cdr3_length: 16; cdr3_aa: CASSIGGRGSYQPQHF
v_call: TRBV21-1; d_call: NA; cdr3_length: 16; cdr3_aa: CASSKIWAGSSYEQYF
v_call: TRBV5-5; d_call: TRBD1; cdr3_length: 15; cdr3_aa: CASSYRRTGAYGYTF
v_call: TRBV5-1; d_call: NA; cdr3_length: 16; cdr3_aa: CASSPGSAGGTDTQYF
v_call: TRBV9; d_call: TRBD2; cdr3_length: 17; cdr3_aa: CASSPPTSGGLQETQYF
v_call: TRBV6-4; d_call: NA; cdr3_length: 13; cdr3_aa: CASSDSQGRGYTF
v_call: TRBV2; d_call: NA; cdr3_length: 11; cdr3_aa: CASCREETQYF
v_call: TRBV5-1; d_call: NA; cdr3_length: 15; cdr3_aa: CASSLGRLPNTEAFF
v_call: TRBV4-2; d_call: TRBD2; cdr3_length: 19; cdr3_aa: CASSPRTSGAPTGTDTQYF
v_call: TRBV27; d_call: TRBD1; cdr3_length: 17; cdr3_aa: CASSLRFRGLNNSPLHF
v_call: TRBV5-1; d_call: TRBD1; cdr3_length: 13; cdr3_aa: CASSDRVFAEAFF
v_call: TRBV6-1; d_call: TRBD1; cdr3_length: 13; cdr3_aa: CASREQGNQPQHF
v_call: TRBV11-3; d_call: TRBD1; cdr3_length: 15; cdr3_aa: CASSGGQLGNSPLHF
v_call: TRBV29-1; d_call: NA; cdr3_length: 12; cdr3_aa: CSVGGRRNEQFF
v_call: TRBV5-5; d_call: NA; cdr3_length: 14; cdr3_aa: CASSPLGLGTEAFF
v_call: TRBV15; d_call: NA; cdr3_length: 13; cdr3_aa: CATRGSGDYEQYF
v_call: TRBV11-2; d_call: NA; cdr3_length: 11; cdr3_aa: CASSFHNEQFF
v_call: TRBV30; d_call: TRBD1; cdr3_length: 14; cdr3_aa: CAWSIRGRRYEQYF
v_call: TRBV7-2; d_call: NA; cdr3_length: 12; cdr3_aa: CASSSGPYEQYF
v_call: TRBV30; d_call: NA; cdr3_length: 14; cdr3_aa: CAWSATGHNQPQHF
v_call: TRBV6-5; d_call: NA; cdr3_length: 14; cdr3_aa: CASSYGQWDNEQFF
v_call: TRBV12-5; d_call: NA; cdr3_length: 13; cdr3_aa: CASGLVPSGEQYF
v_call: TRBV7-9; d_call: NA; cdr3_length: 14; cdr3_aa: CASSSGSPLDTQYF
v_call: TRBV9; d_call: TRBD1; cdr3_length: 15; cdr3_aa: CASSVAGGPGSPLHF
v_call: TRBV19; d_call: TRBD1; cdr3_length: 14; cdr3_aa: CASSTQGASTEAFF
v_call: TRBV9; d_call: NA; cdr3_length: 14; cdr3_aa: CASSPPGVRYGYTF
v_call: TRBV7-8; d_call: NA; cdr3_length: 14; cdr3_aa: CASSLRADQETQYF
v_call: TRBV11-2; d_call: TRBD2; cdr3_length: 16; cdr3_aa: CASSLHLAGSYNEQFF
v_call: TRBV10-1; d_call: NA; cdr3_length: 13; cdr3_aa: CASSELRTAKTFF